This is a list of T cell receptor beta chains from one sample in a study of OX40 agonist ivuxolimab in advanced cancers. TCRdb's copy holds only in-frame clones and misses some; the assay was immunoSEQ multiplex PCR. The table has about 38,000 clones, approximately 90% seen once. The material sequenced was CD4+ or CD8+ T cells sorted from blood, taken in a trial of the OX40 agonist ivuxolimab. Source of these receptors: an adult with an advanced solid tumor such as melanoma, head and neck, liver or kidney cancer. Each CDR3 is given with its conserved first and last residue. D genes are given only for firm matches. Expanded clones are given a class, and other clones once, few, many or no size at all.

abundance: NA; j_gene: TRBJ2-2; v_gene: TRBV21-1; d_gene: NA; CDR3aa: CASVQGAGELFF; CDR3nt: TGTGCCAGCGTACAGGGGGCCGGGGAGCTGTTTTTT
abundance: NA; j_gene: TRBJ1-2; v_gene: TRBV25-1; d_gene: NA; CDR3aa: CASTLMDLNGYTF; CDR3nt: TGTGCCAGCACGCTAATGGACCTGAATGGCTACACCTTC
abundance: once; j_gene: TRBJ2-7; v_gene: TRBV4-1; d_gene: NA; CDR3aa: CASSQDPGRGSYEQYF; CDR3nt: TGCGCCAGCAGCCAAGATCCGGGCAGGGGTTCCTACGAGCAGTACTTC
abundance: NA; j_gene: TRBJ2-7; v_gene: TRBV10-1; d_gene: TRBD1; CDR3aa: CASSRQGSTAYEQYF; CDR3nt: TGCGCCAGCAGTCGACAGGGTTCGACCGCCTACGAGCAGTACTTC
abundance: NA; j_gene: TRBJ2-5; v_gene: TRBV12-5; d_gene: TRBD2; CDR3aa: CASGLVGAGGYQETQYF; CDR3nt: TGTGCTAGTGGTTTGGTGGGCGCGGGGGGATACCAAGAGACCCAGTACTTC
abundance: once; j_gene: TRBJ1-4; v_gene: TRBV27; d_gene: NA; CDR3aa: CASSFTGLVEKLFF; CDR3nt: TGTGCCAGCAGTTTCACTGGGCTAGTTGAAAAACTGTTTTTT
abundance: NA; j_gene: TRBJ2-2; v_gene: TRBV10-2; d_gene: NA; CDR3aa: CASSAFHATGELFF; CDR3nt: TGCGCCAGCAGTGCCTTCCATGCAACCGGGGAGCTGTTTTTT
abundance: few; j_gene: TRBJ1-2; v_gene: TRBV29-1; d_gene: TRBD1; CDR3aa: CSVDRDREAGGYTF; CDR3nt: TGCAGCGTGGACCGGGACAGGGAGGCGGGTGGCTACACCTTC
abundance: NA; j_gene: TRBJ1-4; v_gene: TRBV6-1; d_gene: TRBD1; CDR3aa: CASWLTGLSEKLFF; CDR3nt: TGTGCCAGCTGGTTGACAGGGCTTTCCGAAAAACTGTTTTTT
abundance: few; j_gene: TRBJ1-5; v_gene: TRBV18; d_gene: NA; CDR3aa: CASSPGGSNQPQHF; CDR3nt: TGTGCCAGCTCACCGGGGGGGAGCAATCAGCCCCAGCATTTT
abundance: NA; j_gene: TRBJ2-1; v_gene: TRBV28; d_gene: NA; CDR3aa: CASSLELGRSYNEQFF; CDR3nt: TGTGCCAGCAGTTTAGAACTAGGCCGCTCCTACAATGAGCAGTTCTTC
abundance: NA; j_gene: TRBJ1-1; v_gene: TRBV7-6; d_gene: NA; CDR3aa: CASSLLGTEAFF; CDR3nt: TGTGCCAGCAGCTTACTGGGAACTGAAGCTTTCTTT
abundance: NA; j_gene: TRBJ2-3; v_gene: TRBV7-6; d_gene: NA; CDR3aa: CASSPPGTRIMGDTQYF; CDR3nt: TGTGCCAGCAGCCCCCCGGGGACACGGATTATGGGAGATACGCAGTATTTT
abundance: NA; j_gene: TRBJ1-1; v_gene: TRBV18; d_gene: NA; CDR3aa: CASSPSGDLQNTEAFF; CDR3nt: TGTGCCAGCTCACCCTCGGGGGACCTCCAGAACACTGAAGCTTTCTTT
abundance: once; j_gene: TRBJ2-1; v_gene: TRBV28; d_gene: NA; CDR3aa: CASSLGTAGEQFF; CDR3nt: TGTGCCAGCAGTTTGGGGACCGCGGGTGAGCAGTTCTTC
abundance: NA; j_gene: TRBJ2-7; v_gene: TRBV4-3; d_gene: NA; CDR3aa: CASSSFLTGPGSSYEQYF; CDR3nt: TGCGCCAGCAGCAGCTTCTTAACGGGCCCAGGGAGCTCCTACGAGCAGTACTTC
abundance: NA; j_gene: TRBJ2-5; v_gene: TRBV11-2; d_gene: NA; CDR3aa: CASSEGETQYF; CDR3nt: TGTGCCAGCAGCGAAGGGGAGACCCAGTACTTC
abundance: NA; j_gene: TRBJ2-1; v_gene: TRBV9; d_gene: TRBD2; CDR3aa: CASSVYGTSGYEQFF; CDR3nt: TGTGCCAGCAGCGTATACGGGACTAGCGGATATGAGCAGTTCTTC
abundance: NA; j_gene: TRBJ1-6; v_gene: TRBV6-1; d_gene: NA; CDR3aa: CASSALGEVILSYNSPLHF; CDR3nt: TGTGCCAGCAGTGCGCTGGGGGAAGTAATACTTTCCTATAATTCACCCCTCCACTTT
abundance: NA; j_gene: TRBJ2-7; v_gene: TRBV14; d_gene: NA; CDR3aa: CASSQAGSGEQYF; CDR3nt: TGTGCCAGCAGCCAAGCCGGGTCGGGGGAGCAGTACTTC
abundance: NA; j_gene: TRBJ1-2; v_gene: TRBV5-1; d_gene: NA; CDR3aa: CASSSGQGYTF; CDR3nt: TGCGCCAGCAGCTCCGGACAGGGCTACACCTTC
abundance: NA; j_gene: TRBJ2-5; v_gene: TRBV14; d_gene: NA; CDR3aa: CASMEETQYF; CDR3nt: TGTGCCAGCATGGAGGAGACCCAGTACTTC
abundance: NA; j_gene: TRBJ2-5; v_gene: TRBV4-3; d_gene: NA; CDR3aa: CASSQEEGWETQYF; CDR3nt: TGCGCCAGCAGCCAAGAGGAAGGATGGGAGACCCAGTACTTC
abundance: once; j_gene: TRBJ2-1; v_gene: TRBV9; d_gene: NA; CDR3aa: CASSAREEQFF; CDR3nt: TGTGCCAGCAGCGCCCGGGAAGAGCAGTTCTTC
abundance: NA; j_gene: TRBJ1-5; v_gene: TRBV28; d_gene: TRBD1; CDR3aa: CASSSRGVGPQHF; CDR3nt: TGTGCCAGCAGTTCCAGGGGGGTGGGGCCCCAGCATTTT
abundance: NA; j_gene: TRBJ1-2; v_gene: TRBV7-2; d_gene: NA; CDR3aa: CASSLVPGDHGYTF; CDR3nt: TGTGCCAGCAGCTTAGTCCCAGGGGACCATGGCTACACCTTC
abundance: NA; j_gene: TRBJ2-3; v_gene: TRBV6-5; d_gene: NA; CDR3aa: CASSLGADTQYF; CDR3nt: TGTGCCAGCAGTTTAGGGGCAGATACGCAGTATTTT
abundance: NA; j_gene: TRBJ2-1; v_gene: TRBV6-5; d_gene: NA; CDR3aa: CASRSDYYEQFF; CDR3nt: TGTGCCAGCAGGTCAGACTACTATGAGCAGTTCTTC
abundance: NA; j_gene: TRBJ2-7; v_gene: TRBV5-1; d_gene: TRBD1; CDR3aa: CASSLMTGVGYEQYF; CDR3nt: TGCGCCAGCAGCTTAATGACAGGGGTAGGCTACGAGCAGTACTTC
abundance: NA; j_gene: TRBJ1-2; v_gene: TRBV5-1; d_gene: TRBD1; CDR3aa: CASSLEQGDGYTF; CDR3nt: TGCGCCAGCAGCTTGGAACAGGGGGATGGCTACACCTTC
abundance: NA; j_gene: TRBJ2-7; v_gene: TRBV13; d_gene: NA; CDR3aa: CASSLVGQGAHEQYF; CDR3nt: TGTGCCAGCAGCCTCGTTGGGCAGGGAGCCCACGAGCAGTACTTC